This T cell receptor (beta chain) was captured in a study of T cells in women clearing cervical HPV infection. The wider study: Case blood drawn at lesion detection; control blood after infection cleared.

The method was immunoSEQ multiplex PCR; TCRdb's version includes in-frame clones alone and lacks a portion of them. The repertoire table contains about 33,000 clones. This TCR was sampled from a woman between 18 and 69 years old with a cervical HPV16 infection that either progressed to CIN3+ or cleared (not recorded which). Material for sequencing was blood buffy coat.

Incomplete CDR3 DNA: TGTGCCAGCAGCTCCAGGGACTTAAGTGGAAAA. Translating gives CASSSRDLSGK. The whole CDR3 sequence reads CASSSRDLSGKLFF. This chain uses TRBV13 with TRBJ1-4; perhaps TRBD1 as D (5 bases). The read falls 3 residues short of the CDR3 end, and the missing part is taken from the germline J gene. Trimming removed 4 bases at V and 10 bases at J, with 16 bases between. This CDR3 has 14 amino acids. The germline gives CDR1 PRHDT, CDR2 FYEKMQ (reference sequence).